These T cell receptor beta chains were read from a single sample in a study of blood T cell repertoires in COVID-19. Here immunoSEQ multiplex PCR was the method, and the copy in TCRdb shows in-frame clones only, minus some. The sample includes some 200,000 clones, less than 85% of them seen just once. What was sequenced was peripheral blood. The receptors were gathered from a woman in her 70s with acute or convalescent COVID-19. Both conserved end residues are part of each CDR3. Each record gives: J gene, clone size, D gene, V gene, CDR3 DNA, CDR3 protein. D genes are given only for firm matches. Size is omitted from some rows. Given values are once, few, many or a class for expanded clones.

j_gene: TRBJ2-7; abundance: NA; d_gene: TRBD1; v_gene: TRBV19; CDR3nt: TGTGCCAGTAGTCCCCTTTGGACAGGGACCTCCTACGAGCAGTACTTC; CDR3aa: CASSPLWTGTSYEQYF
j_gene: TRBJ1-6; abundance: NA; d_gene: NA; v_gene: TRBV7-2; CDR3nt: TGTGCCAGCAGCGCCTGGGCGCAGCCCCACTATAATTCACCCCTCCACTTT; CDR3aa: CASSAWAQPHYNSPLHF
j_gene: TRBJ1-1; abundance: medium-sized; d_gene: TRBD1; v_gene: TRBV28; CDR3nt: TGTGCCAGCAGTTTAGACAGGGCAGGCACTGAAGCTTTCTTT; CDR3aa: CASSLDRAGTEAFF
j_gene: TRBJ1-2; abundance: NA; d_gene: NA; v_gene: TRBV11-2; CDR3nt: TGTGCCAGCAGCTCCGGACAAGACTATGGCTACACCTTC; CDR3aa: CASSSGQDYGYTF
j_gene: TRBJ2-2; abundance: few; d_gene: TRBD2; v_gene: TRBV19; CDR3nt: TGTGCCAGTAGTATAGCTCTAGCGGGAGGGGTCTACACCGGGGAGCTGTTTTTT; CDR3aa: CASSIALAGGVYTGELFF
j_gene: TRBJ2-5; abundance: few; d_gene: NA; v_gene: TRBV19; CDR3nt: TGTGCCAGTAGTATAGCTACAGGGCCCCAAGAGACCCAGTACTTC; CDR3aa: CASSIATGPQETQYF
j_gene: TRBJ1-4; abundance: NA; d_gene: TRBD1; v_gene: TRBV29-1; CDR3nt: TGCAGCGGGGTAGACAGGGATGAAAAACTGTTTTTT; CDR3aa: CSGVDRDEKLFF
j_gene: TRBJ1-1; abundance: NA; d_gene: NA; v_gene: TRBV28; CDR3nt: TGTGCCAGCAGTTCCCCGGGACTCCCGAACACTGAAGCTTTCTTT; CDR3aa: CASSSPGLPNTEAFF
j_gene: TRBJ1-2; abundance: NA; d_gene: NA; v_gene: TRBV7-9; CDR3nt: TGTGCCAGCAGCTTACATCGACAGACCGACTATGGCTACACCTTC; CDR3aa: CASSLHRQTDYGYTF
j_gene: TRBJ2-1; abundance: NA; d_gene: NA; v_gene: TRBV30; CDR3nt: TGTGCCTGGAGTGGGGCAGGGCTTCACAATGAGCAGTTCTTC; CDR3aa: CAWSGAGLHNEQFF
j_gene: TRBJ1-2; abundance: NA; d_gene: NA; v_gene: TRBV28; CDR3nt: TGTGCCAGCAGTTCCTCAGATAACTATGGCTACACCTTC; CDR3aa: CASSSSDNYGYTF
j_gene: TRBJ2-2; abundance: NA; d_gene: TRBD1; v_gene: TRBV29-1; CDR3nt: TGCAGCGTTGAAACCCTGAGGGGGCGAGGCACCGGGGAGCTGTTTTTT; CDR3aa: CSVETLRGRGTGELFF
j_gene: TRBJ2-7; abundance: few; d_gene: NA; v_gene: TRBV3-1/TRBV3-2; CDR3nt: TGTGCCAGCAGCCTCGTAAGGGGGGGCTACGAGCAGTACTTC; CDR3aa: CASSLVRGGYEQYF
j_gene: TRBJ2-5; abundance: NA; d_gene: TRBD2; v_gene: TRBV9; CDR3nt: TGTGCCAGCAGCCCTACGGATAGCGGGACTTTTGAGACCCAGTACTTC; CDR3aa: CASSPTDSGTFETQYF
j_gene: TRBJ2-3; abundance: many; d_gene: NA; v_gene: TRBV6-5; CDR3nt: TGTGCCAGCAGCCCCAGAGGGACAGATACGCAGTATTTT; CDR3aa: CASSPRGTDTQYF
j_gene: TRBJ2-7; abundance: once; d_gene: TRBD2; v_gene: TRBV18; CDR3nt: TGTGCCAGCTCACTCGCTAGCGGACTCACCTACGAGCAGTACTTC; CDR3aa: CASSLASGLTYEQYF
j_gene: TRBJ1-1; abundance: NA; d_gene: TRBD1; v_gene: TRBV29-1; CDR3nt: TGCAGCGAAAACAGGGGCCTGAACACTGAAGCTTTCTTT; CDR3aa: CSENRGLNTEAFF